Ten or more counts support the clone carrying this T cell receptor (beta chain). Antigen: not known. Authors of the study amplified TCR beta CDR3 regions from RNA transcripts. In the first-round RT-PCR of the TCR CDR3, the HTBI primer set was used. TCRdb passed the multiplex PCR reads through MiXCR, listing each CDR3 protein once. Of about 640,000 distinct CDR3 sequences in the sample, 20% were seen once. Uncontrolled infection, other autoimmune disease, pregnancy or lactation disqualified patients from enrolment. The PBMCs had their origin in 7.5 to 10 ml of fresh peripheral blood. The entry originates in a study of T cells in Graves' hyperthyroidism and ophthalmopathy. Study overall: Initial diagnosis, before any treatment, was when peripheral blood was collected.

The germline V gene encodes CDR1 SGHTA and CDR2 FQGNSA. Trimming shortened V by 0 bases and J by 1 base, and 7 bases separated the two germline ends. This CDR3 has 15 amino acids. Study-wide results and limits: Patients with ophthalmopathy were separated from those with stable hyperthyroidism by a 13 V-J model.

This sequence was found in a man younger than 40 with Graves' ophthalmopathy. The chain employs TRBV7-2 and TRBJ1-3; D call uncertain. Sequencing was done on a sample of blood. CDR3 nucleotides: TGTGCCAGCAGCTTAGCTCCGATTTCTGGAAACACCATATATTTT. Translation: CASSLAPISGNTIYF.